This T cell receptor beta chain is drawn from a study of T cell responses to AZD1222 COVID-19 vaccine. Produced via immunoSEQ multiplex PCR; TCRdb's table is partial and in-frame only. Seen here are tens of thousands of clones, 87% observed once, and the top ten hold roughly 1.2%. Germline CDR1 is MNHNY and CDR2 is SVGAGI (reference sequence). V was pared by 6 bases and J by 6 bases, with 12 bases between. The CDR3 length is 13 residues. On this clone: Its antigen is unidentified.

Whole-study findings and limits: No repertoire was sampled before or during the peak T cell response, only after it.

The source material was peripheral blood, sampled 28 days after the second AZD1222 dose. The chain recombines TRBV6-6 with TRBJ1-5; maybe TRBD1 (6 bases). This clonotype was obtained from an adult who received the AZD1222 COVID-19 vaccine. The CDR3 sequence: CASRQGLSQPQHF. In DNA form, the CDR3 reads TGTGCCAGCAGGCAGGGGCTCAGTCAGCCCCAGCATTTT.